This T cell receptor beta chain was identified in a study of blood T cell repertoires in COVID-19. Trimming left V 4 bases short and J 3 bases short, with 6 bases between. CDR3 length equals 12 residues. Germline values: CDR1 MDHEN, CDR2 SYDVKM. Sequencing was performed with immunoSEQ multiplex PCR; in TCRdb, only in-frame clones are kept and a portion is missing. The sample lists under 500,000 clones, around 89% seen once, with 4.3% in the top ten. The J gene is TRBJ1-1, the V gene TRBV28; D unclear. Sequencing was done on a sample of peripheral blood. This receptor was identified in a woman under 40 with acute or convalescent COVID-19. CDR3 in DNA: TGTGCCAGCAGTTCTCTCCACACTGAAGCTTTCTTT. Translated: CASSSLHTEAFF.